This T cell receptor beta chain was sequenced for a study of blood T cell repertoires in COVID-19. The table came from immunoSEQ multiplex PCR; TCRdb's copy has only in-frame clones and leaves some out. The data contain 400,000 or so clones, around 91% of them singletons. Cohort 3 recovered donors had two negative PCRs, clearance, or symptom resolution. V trimming: 1 base; J trimming: 0 bases; junction bases outside the gene matches: 6. The CDR3 covers 16 residues. CDR1 and CDR2 (germline): GTSNPN, SVGIG (reference sequence). Sequencing used PBMCs or T cells enriched from blood (not recorded which). The V and J genes are TRBV30 and TRBJ1-3, with 7 bases identical to TRBD1. This receptor was identified in a man aged 18 to 29 who had recovered from COVID-19. CDR3 residues: CAWSETGTYSGNTIYF. CDR3 nucleotides: TGTGCCTGGAGTGAGACAGGGACCTACTCTGGAAACACCATATATTTT.